In this sample, the clone carrying this T cell receptor (beta chain) turned up many times. TCRdb re-derived calls from the PCR reads in MiXCR, one entry per CDR3 protein. The repertoire holds about 640,000 distinct CDR3 sequences, with around 20% as singletons. The CDR3 loop spans 16 amino acids. V shed 5 bases, J shed 0 bases, and the junction held 5 bases outside the gene matches. Germline lookup yields CDR1 SGHTA and CDR2 FQGNSA. Sorted cell numbers of about 17,000 to 1,000,000, with 10%, 30% or 50% RNA, served as input for naive CD8 libraries. As CD8+CD4-CCR7+CD45RA+ cells, naive CD8 T cells were sorted. This entry is derived from a study of molecular identifiers for immune sequencing clone quantification.

The sequenced sample was naive CD8+ T cells from blood, with Jurkat cell RNA spiked in. As for subset: FACS-sorted CD8+CD4-CCR7+CD45RA+ naive T cells. The chain carries TRBV7-2 and TRBJ1-4; TRBD1 matches at 8 bases. This clonotype was obtained from a human donor in good health. Some libraries in this study had Jurkat cell RNA spiked in. The CDR3 DNA is TGTGCCAGCAGCCACGACAGGGGTGCAACTAATGAAAAACTGTTTTTT. It translates to CASSHDRGATNEKLFF.